This TCR beta chain came from a study of post-analysis software for immune sequencing data. Remarks on this clonotype: Its antigen is as yet unknown.

Study-level points and caveats: Multiple sclerosis patients had significantly lower normalized Chao1 diversity than controls. Analysis by F measure revealed that same-batch samples clustered strongly together. Controls had lower frequencies than patients of 4 or 5 TRBV segments, which included TRBV5-6, TRBV5-1 and TRBV20-1.

J lost 3 bases, V lost 4 bases, and 6 bases had no gene match. CDR1 SGHRS and CDR2 YFSETQ come from the germline V gene. The CDR3 loop spans 15 amino acids. TCR beta cDNA libraries had unique molecular identifiers. T cells, about 0.85 to 11 million of them, yielded some 500,000 cDNA molecules. TCRdb called the PCR reads again in MiXCR, with one record for every CDR3 protein. The data contain 820,000 or so distinct CDR3 sequences, approximately 50% of them singletons. The chain uses TRBV5-1 and TRBJ2-1, with 8 bases identical to TRBD1. The clonotype originates from a girl between 5 and 17 years old with multiple sclerosis. Sequencing was carried out using blood. CDR3 nucleotide sequence: TGCGCCAGCAGCCTGGACAGGGCAGGCTACAATGAGCAGTTCTTC. Translating gives CASSLDRAGYNEQFF.